The 29 T cell receptor beta chains below were found in one sample sequenced in a study of blood T cell repertoires in COVID-19. TCRdb keeps only in-frame clones here, not all; method: immunoSEQ multiplex PCR. Among about 44,000 clones listed, roughly nine tenths were seen once. Sample: peripheral blood. The receptors come from a man aged 65 to 79 with active COVID-19.

V usage is TRBV28 and J usage is TRBJ2-3, with TRBD1 identical over 8 bases. Germline lookup yields CDR1 MDHEN and CDR2 SYDVKM. The trim removed 7 bases at V and 11 bases at J, leaving 5 bases unmatched. The CDR3 contains 11 residues. Here the CDR3 reads CASKIGQGQYF. The CDR3 DNA reads as TGTGCCAGCAAGATCGGACAGGGGCAGTATTTT. Variable domain in full (rest from reference TRBV28 and TRBJ2-3): DVKVTQSSRYLVKRTGEKVFLECVQDMDHENMFWYRQDPGLGLRLIYFSYDVKMKEKGDIPEGYSVSREKKERFSLILESASTNQTSMYLCASKIGQGQYFGPGTRLTVL.

This chain connects TRBV6-5 to TRBJ1-2; D might be TRBD1 (5 bases). This CDR3 contains 14 residues. The V end was cut by 6 bases, the J end by 5 bases, with 16 bases between. Germline V gene data show CDR1 as MNHEY and CDR2 as SVGAGI. CDR3 protein: CASSRGEGLYGYTF. The CDR3 coding sequence is TGTGCCAGCAGCAGAGGGGAGGGTCTATATGGCTACACCTTC.

The rearrangement uses TRBV6-2 or TRBV6-3 and TRBJ2-7, with 8 bases identical to TRBD1. Germline assignment: CDR1 MNHEY and CDR2 SVGEGT. The CDR3 loop spans 13 amino acids. The trim removed 4 bases at V and 4 bases at J, leaving 3 bases unmatched. Here the CDR3 reads CASSFTGGYEQYF. The DNA of the CDR3 is TGTGCCAGCAGTTTCACAGGGGGGTACGAGCAGTACTTC.

The chain links TRBV4-1 to TRBJ2-1, with 12 positions matching TRBD2. V was clipped by 3 bases and J by 6 bases; unmatched bases: 9. Germline V gene sequence: CDR1 MGHRA, CDR2 YSYEKL. The CDR3 consists of 17 residues. CDR3 loop: CASSHHKTSGGPNEQFF. As DNA, the CDR3 is TGCGCCAGCAGCCACCACAAGACTAGCGGGGGACCCAATGAGCAGTTCTTC.

J is TRBJ1-1 and V is TRBV7-9, with D tentatively TRBD1 (5 bases). Germline CDR1 reads SEHNR; CDR2 reads FQNEAQ (reference sequence). The CDR3 spans 14 residues. The V and J ends lost 5 bases and 5 bases respectively, with 15 bases between them. CDR3 protein: CASSPSGAGTEAFF. As DNA, the CDR3 is TGTGCCAGCAGCCCCTCCGGGGCGGGGACTGAAGCTTTCTTT.

The chain couples TRBV19 to TRBJ1-2; a weak D match, TRBD1 (5 bases). This CDR3 comprises 15 residues. Germline CDR1 reads LNHDA; CDR2 reads SQIVND (reference sequence). The V end was cut by 6 bases, the J end by 0 bases, with 14 bases between. The CDR3 is CASRSGGYTNYGYTF. The CDR3 nucleotides are TGTGCCAGTAGATCGGGGGGATATACTAACTATGGCTACACCTTC.

This clone was observed a single time. This sequence joins TRBV5-6 and TRBJ2-2; the D gene is possibly TRBD2 (6 bases). Deletions cut 4 bases from V and 0 bases from J, with 10 bases between. This CDR3 has 15 residues. Germline V lookup: CDR1 SGHDT, CDR2 YYEEEE. The CDR3 loop reads CASSTRDSNTGELFF. CDR3 coding DNA: TGTGCCAGCAGCACCCGGGACTCGAACACCGGGGAGCTGTTTTTT.

The rearrangement links TRBV5-1 to TRBJ2-3, with TRBD2 matching over 10 bases. The CDR3 runs 15 residues. Germline assignment: CDR1 SGHRS and CDR2 YFSETQ. V lost 4 bases, J lost 5 bases, and 7 bases stayed unmatched. CDR3 nucleotides: TGCGCCAGCAGCCCTCTAGCGGGGGAGGGAGATACGCAGTATTTT. Protein sequence: CASSPLAGEGDTQYF.

This sequence joins TRBV6-1 and TRBJ2-5, with D possibly TRBD2 on 5 matching bases. V was clipped by 0 bases and J by 5 bases, with 16 bases between them. Germline V gene data show CDR1 as MNHNS and CDR2 as SASEGT. The CDR3 loop spans 16 amino acids. The CDR3 protein is CASSEALRGAYETQYF. The CDR3 DNA reads as TGTGCCAGCAGTGAAGCTTTACGGGGAGCTTACGAGACCCAGTACTTC.

The V gene is TRBV6-5, the J gene TRBJ2-2, with a weak D call TRBD2 (7 bases). Germline CDR1 reads MNHEY; CDR2 reads SVGAGI. This CDR3 region has 15 residues. Trimming stripped 6 bases from V and 4 bases from J, with 15 bases between. The chain's CDR3 is CASSLGGGPTGELFF. Here the CDR3 DNA reads TGTGCCAGCAGCCTAGGGGGGGGGCCCACCGGGGAGCTGTTTTTT.

The gene calls are TRBV7-9 and TRBJ2-2; TRBD1 matches 7 bases. V dropped 2 bases and J dropped 7; count of bases not matched to a gene: 4. The CDR3 has 14 amino acids. Germline values: CDR1 SEHNR, CDR2 FQNEAQ (reference sequence). CDR3 coding DNA: TGTGCCAGCAGCTTACAACAGGGGAACGGGGAGCTGTTTTTT. This codes for CASSLQQGNGELFF.

This clone came up once. The J gene is TRBJ1-3, the V gene TRBV28; D unclear. The V and J ends lost 3 bases and 0 bases respectively, with 9 bases between them. CDR1 is MDHEN and CDR2 is SYDVKM in the germline V gene. CDR3 length equals 15 residues. DNA of the CDR3: TGTGCCAGCAGTTTTACCGGGAACTCTGGAAACACCATATATTTT. Translation: CASSFTGNSGNTIYF.

This clone was detected once. J is TRBJ1-5 and V is TRBV27; weak D call: TRBD1 (6 bases). Germline V gene data show CDR1 as MNHEY and CDR2 as SMNVEV (reference sequence). V was trimmed by 2 bases and J by 3 bases, leaving 8 bases between them. This CDR3 is built from 14 residues. The CDR3 DNA reads TGTGCCAGCAGTTTACGGGACAACAATCAGCCCCAGCATTTT. Translated, it gives CASSLRDNNQPQHF.

The chain carries TRBV18 and TRBJ2-7, with 9 bases aligning to TRBD1. Trimming took 3 bases from V and 2 from J; bases not matched to a gene: 2. Germline V gives CDR1 KGHSH, CDR2 LQKENI. The CDR3 spans 14 residues. CDR3 in DNA: TGTGCCAGCTCACCCGGGACAGGGACCTACGAGCAGTACTTC. Protein product: CASSPGTGTYEQYF. The whole variable domain, filled in from reference TRBV18 and TRBJ2-7, reads NAGVMQNPRHLVRRRGQEARLRCSPMKGHSHVYWYRQLPEEGLKFMVYLQKENIIDESGMPKERFSAEFPKEGPSILRIQQVVRGDSAAYFCASSPGTGTYEQYFGPGTRLTVT.

CDR3 in DNA: TGTGCCAGCAGCTTAACTAGCGGATCGTACGAGCAGTACTTC. Its translation is CASSLTSGSYEQYF. The V call is TRBV13, the J call TRBJ2-7; 8 positions match TRBD2. This CDR3 is built from 14 residues. Trimming removed 2 bases from V and 4 bases from J; junction bases left unmatched: 4. Looked up from germline, CDR1 is PRHDT and CDR2 is FYEKMQ (reference sequence).

The chain is built from TRBV7-3 and TRBJ2-3; D ambiguous. V lost 2 bases to trimming and J lost 5 bases, with 8 bases between them. This CDR3 has 13 amino acids. CDR1 SGHTA and CDR2 FQGTGA come from the germline V gene. The CDR3 nucleotides read TGTGCCAGCAGCTTACTATCGGGAGATACGCAGTATTTT. Translated, it gives CASSLLSGDTQYF.

J is TRBJ2-3 and V is TRBV7-9; possibly TRBD2 for D (5 bases). The CDR3 contains 14 residues. Trimming left V 2 bases short and J 1 base short, with 7 bases between. Germline V CDR1 and CDR2: SEHNR, FQNEAQ (reference sequence). CDR3 in amino acids: CASSLTRGTDTQYF. CDR3 bases: TGTGCCAGCAGCTTAACGCGGGGCACAGATACGCAGTATTTT. Looking up the rest from reference TRBV7-9 and TRBJ2-3 gives the full variable domain: DTGVSQNPRHKITKRGQNVTFRCDPISEHNRLYWYRQTLGQGPEFLTYFQNEAQLEKSRLLSDRFSAERPKGSFSTLEIQRTEQGDSAMYLCASSLTRGTDTQYFGPGTRLTVL.

V gene TRBV18 combines with J gene TRBJ2-7; a possible D gene is TRBD1 (5 bases). V lost 5 bases to trimming and J lost 2 bases, with 19 bases between them. CDR1 and CDR2 (germline): KGHSH, LQKENI. The CDR3 is 16 amino acids. Written as DNA, the CDR3 is TGTGCCAGCTCAGCCAGCAAGGACACGATAACCTACGAGCAGTACTTC. Protein: CASSASKDTITYEQYF.

J is TRBJ1-1 and V is TRBV24-1; D not certain. The V gene lost 9 bases and the J gene lost 11 bases, with 9 bases spanning the gap. The CDR3 has 9 residues. Germline values: CDR1 KGHDR, CDR2 SFDVKD. CDR3 nucleotide sequence: TGTGCCACCGGTCGGAGGGCTTTCTTT. It encodes CATGRRAFF.

This clone was observed once. This rearrangement joins TRBV4-1 to TRBJ1-1; a possible D gene is TRBD1 (6 bases). This CDR3 has 15 amino acids. The V and J ends lost 4 bases and 1 base respectively, with 13 bases between them. Germline CDR1 and CDR2: MGHRA and YSYEKL. CDR3 bases: TGCGCCAGCAGCCTTTGGGACACCCGGAACACTGAAGCTTTCTTT. It specifies CASSLWDTRNTEAFF.

The chain carries TRBV28 and TRBJ1-2, with a tentative D call TRBD1 (6 bases). The germline V gene encodes CDR1 MDHEN and CDR2 SYDVKM. V lost 6 bases to trimming and J lost 0 bases, with 8 bases between them. This CDR3 comprises 13 residues. The CDR3 region has the DNA TGTGCCAGCAGAACAGGGTCTAACTATGGCTACACCTTC. It codes for CASRTGSNYGYTF.

The V gene is TRBV2, the J gene TRBJ1-1; 7 bases match TRBD1. V shed 7 bases, J shed 2 bases, and the junction held 7 bases outside the gene matches. The germline CDR1 and CDR2 sequences are SNHLY and FYNNEI. The CDR3 sequence is 14 residues long. The CDR3 bases are TGTGCCAGCACTGGGGGGACAGCCAACACTGAAGCTTTCTTT. As protein: CASTGGTANTEAFF.

The chain couples TRBV5-5 to TRBJ2-5; 7 positions match TRBD1. Germline V gives CDR1 SGHKS, CDR2 YYEKEE (reference sequence). With 4 bases clipped from V and 1 base from J, the junction kept 4 bases outside the gene matches. The CDR3 runs 14 residues. Here the CDR3 reads CASSRGQFQETQYF. CDR3 DNA: TGTGCCAGCAGCCGGGGACAGTTCCAAGAGACCCAGTACTTC. Filled out from reference TRBV5-5 and TRBJ2-5, the complete variable domain reads DAGVTQSPTHLIKTRGQQVTLRCSPISGHKSVSWYQQVLGQGPQFIFQYYEKEERGRGNFPDRFSARQFPNYSSELNVNALLLGDSALYLCASSRGQFQETQYFGPGTRLLVL.

The chain carries TRBV28 and TRBJ1-2; 10 bases are shared with TRBD1. Unmatched junction bases numbered 5, after V lost 7 bases and J lost 3 bases. This CDR3 comprises 14 residues. Germline CDR1 MDHEN, CDR2 SYDVKM. The CDR3 DNA is TGTGCCAGCACCGGACAGGGGGGTGACTATGGCTACACCTTC. This gives the protein CASTGQGGDYGYTF.

This chain links TRBV4-3 with TRBJ2-3, with 9 nucleotides matching TRBD2. The CDR3 length is 15 residues. Unmatched junction bases numbered 2, after V lost 0 bases and J lost 4 bases. CDR1 is LGHNA and CDR2 is YSLEER in the germline V gene. CDR3 protein: CASSQDRGGADTQYF. The CDR3, as DNA: TGCGCCAGCAGCCAAGATCGCGGGGGGGCAGATACGCAGTATTTT.

This sequence joins TRBV28 and TRBJ2-1, with a weak D call TRBD1 (5 bases). The CDR3 is made up of 13 amino acids. V shed 6 bases and J shed 4 bases, with 10 bases lying between them. The germline V gene has CDR1 MDHEN and CDR2 SYDVKM. The DNA for the CDR3 is TGTGCCAGCAGATTTTCAGGGTACAATGAGCAGTTCTTC. Its protein product is CASRFSGYNEQFF.

The CDR3 bases are TGTGCCAGCAGTCCACAGGGGGCATACACCGGGGAGCTGTTTTTT. Its translation: CASSPQGAYTGELFF. The V and J genes are TRBV27 and TRBJ2-2, with TRBD1 identical over 9 bases. J was trimmed by 3 bases and V by 5 bases; bases with no gene match: 4. CDR1 and CDR2 (germline): MNHEY, SMNVEV (reference sequence). CDR3 length equals 15 residues.

The chain is built from TRBV5-5 and TRBJ2-7, with 7 positions matching TRBD1. V lost 3 bases to trimming and J lost 4 bases; unmatched junction nucleotides: 7. The CDR3 contains 14 residues. From germline, CDR1 is SGHKS and CDR2 YYEKEE (reference sequence). Written as DNA, the CDR3 is TGTGCCAGCAGCTCCCTGACAGGGTTATACGAGCAGTACTTC. Translating it yields CASSSLTGLYEQYF.

Here the CDR3 DNA reads TGTGCCAGTAGTTCCCGCTCTAGCGGGGGGGAGGAAGAGACCCAGTACTTC. Encoded protein: CASSSRSSGGEEETQYF. V is TRBV19 and J is TRBJ2-5; TRBD2 aligns across 12 bases. V gave up 5 bases and J gave up 3 bases; unmatched junction bases: 10. The CDR3 is 17 residues long. Germline V gives CDR1 LNHDA, CDR2 SQIVND (reference sequence).